This entry describes one TCR beta chain. The antigen is unknown. These data are taken from a study of cytomegalovirus exposure and HLA in healthy donors. Study results and limitations: Three CMV-associated chains were confirmed in vitro to be specific for CMV antigens. Roughly uniform depth of sequencing across donors was assumed in presence/absence analyses. Published work reported that the classifier diagnosed cytomegalovirus status with high specificity and sensitivity.

The V end lost 8 bases, the J end lost 4 bases, and 12 bases lay between the germline ends. The CDR3 spans 13 residues. Per the germline V gene, CDR1 is MNHEY and CDR2 is SMNVEV (reference sequence). Donors had nominal health at sampling but likely had unrecorded immune exposures. This PCR relied on a set of 60 Vbeta primers and 13 Jbeta primers. Assay: immunoSEQ multiplex PCR; the TCRdb copy retains only in-frame clones and omits some. The table records 200,000 to 250,000 clones, about 84% of them present only once. The sequence came from a human donor in good health. The chain employs TRBV27 and TRBJ2-1, with D maybe TRBD2 (5 bases). Sequencing used PBMCs. This CDR3 reads CASSLRGYNEQFF. The DNA for the CDR3 is TGTGCCAGCTCGCTTCGGGGTTACAATGAGCAGTTCTTC.